A single T cell receptor (beta chain) is shown here with its context. Its matching antigen is unknown. The data derive from a study of radiotherapy plus CTLA-4 blockade in lung cancer. Study outcomes and limitations: Blood-borne expansion of tumor-derived TCR clones followed radiotherapy plus ipilimumab.

Generated by immunoSEQ multiplex PCR, the TCRdb table keeps only in-frame clones and is missing some. Found here are 70,000 to 95,000 clones, approximately 86% of them singletons; the top ten hold 16%. Per the germline V gene, CDR1 is KGHSH and CDR2 is LQKENI. V gave up 5 bases and J gave up 6 bases, with 8 bases separating them. CDR3 length equals 12 residues. The chain links TRBV18 to TRBJ2-1; TRBD2 is a possible D gene (6 bases). This TCR came from a human donor with non-small cell lung cancer that progressed on radiotherapy plus ipilimumab. Sequencing used peripheral blood, obtained from a patient treated with radiotherapy plus ipilimumab. CDR3 coding DNA: TGTGCCAGCTCAGGAGGGGTCAATGAGCAGTTCTTC. As protein: CASSGGVNEQFF.